Here is one TCR beta chain with its context. Methods used by the authors: How many nucleated cells were present was estimated from reference gene primer amplification. Sequencing used immunoSEQ multiplex PCR; TCRdb keeps in-frame clones, though not all of them. For V, J and clone size, that table is used; D and trimming come from the DNA. The data contain some 250,000 clones, 89% of them singletons. Cohorts were determined from participant-reported clinical history. This CDR3 is 14 amino acids long. V dropped 1 base and J dropped 4 bases, with 11 bases sitting between them. Germline CDR1 and CDR2: SGHNT and YENEEA. The data belong to a study of blood T cell repertoires in COVID-19. Overall study context: The United States, Italy and Spain supplied acute and convalescent COVID-19 samples. The analysed material was cDNA or gDNA that came from T cells, B-cell-depleted T cells, or PBMCs.

The rearrangement joins TRBV11-3 to TRBJ2-7; maybe TRBD1 (5 bases). The clonotype originates from a woman younger than 45 with acute COVID-19. Sequencing input: PBMCs or T cells enriched from blood (not recorded which). The CDR3 reads CASSLGGSSYEQYF. The CDR3 DNA follows: TGTGCCAGCAGCTTAGGGGGCTCCTCTTACGAGCAGTACTTC.